This TCR beta chain was identified during a study of T cells in Graves' hyperthyroidism and ophthalmopathy. Researchers took RNA transcripts and amplified the TCR beta CDR3 regions from them. Carried out on the TCR CDR3, a first-round RT-PCR used the HTBI primer set. MiXCR, run by TCRdb on the multiplex PCR reads, gives a single entry per CDR3 protein. The table has 370,000 or so distinct CDR3 sequences, 20% to 25% seen once. Researchers defined stable Graves' hyperthyroidism as no ophthalmopathy progression within 18 months. Patients aged 18 to 65 had newly diagnosed hyperthyroidism of under 2 months' duration. The authors took PBMCs from 10 ml fresh peripheral blood. This clonotype was recorded a few times. The receptor's source is a man aged 45 to 65 with Graves' hyperthyroidism. Input material: blood.

CDR3 region: CASSFWGRGEKLFF. In DNA form, the CDR3 reads TGTGCCAGCAGTTTTTGGGGGCGAGGGGAAAAACTGTTTTTT. The chain links TRBV28 to TRBJ1-4, with D possibly TRBD1 on 6 matching bases. The germline CDR1 and CDR2 sequences are MDHEN and SYDVKM. V lost 3 bases, J lost 8 bases, and 13 bases lay in between. The length of the CDR3 is 14 residues.